This T cell receptor beta chain derives from a study of CD8+ T cells in alopecia areata. Study details: The duration of tofacitinib was 6 to 18 months, with 6 months off drug afterward. Scoring of severity for treated patients was based on percentage of affected scalp area. Whole-study results and caveats: Many of the expanded lesional clones endured in scalp and blood while on tofacitinib. Tofacitinib significantly lowered scalp clonality and expanded CD8+ clones among the top 100.

There are a few counts of this clone. Its specificity is unknown. Treatment described: oral pan-JAK inhibitor, 5-10 mg twice daily. Germline values: CDR1 MNHNY, CDR2 SVGAGI (reference sequence). The CDR3 is made up of 16 amino acids. J gave up 6 bases and V 2 bases, and 5 bases lay outside the gene matches. Investigators isolated RNA and reverse transcribed it into cDNA to act as the sequencing template. Clones were read by immunoSEQ multiplex PCR, and TCRdb kept only the in-frame ones, dropping some. The profile covers under 250,000 clones, with more than 45% appearing a single time and 1.6% taken by the ten largest.

The sequencing here drew on CD4+ T cells sorted from blood, taken at week 4, from a patient treated with tofacitinib. V is TRBV6-6 and J is TRBJ2-1, with 12 bases identical to TRBD2. The receptor was isolated from a human donor with alopecia areata. The CDR3 protein is CASSYPTSGGTNEQFF. As DNA, the CDR3 is TGTGCCAGCAGTTACCCTACTAGCGGGGGGACCAATGAGCAGTTCTTC.